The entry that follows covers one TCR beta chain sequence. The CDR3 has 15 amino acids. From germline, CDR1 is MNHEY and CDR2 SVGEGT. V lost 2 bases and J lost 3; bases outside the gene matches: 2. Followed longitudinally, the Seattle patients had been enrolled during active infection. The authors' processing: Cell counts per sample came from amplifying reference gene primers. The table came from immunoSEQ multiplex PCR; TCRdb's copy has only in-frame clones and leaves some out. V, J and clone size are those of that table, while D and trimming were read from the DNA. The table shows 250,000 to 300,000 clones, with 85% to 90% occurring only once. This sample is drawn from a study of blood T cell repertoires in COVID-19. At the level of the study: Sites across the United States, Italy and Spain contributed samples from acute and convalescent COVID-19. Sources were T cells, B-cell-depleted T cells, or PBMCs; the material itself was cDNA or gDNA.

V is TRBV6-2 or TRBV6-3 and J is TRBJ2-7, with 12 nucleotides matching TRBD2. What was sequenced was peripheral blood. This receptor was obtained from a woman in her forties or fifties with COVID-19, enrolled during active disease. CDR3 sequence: CASSYQLAGGYEQYF. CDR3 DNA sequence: TGTGCCAGCAGTTACCAACTAGCGGGAGGCTACGAGCAGTACTTC.